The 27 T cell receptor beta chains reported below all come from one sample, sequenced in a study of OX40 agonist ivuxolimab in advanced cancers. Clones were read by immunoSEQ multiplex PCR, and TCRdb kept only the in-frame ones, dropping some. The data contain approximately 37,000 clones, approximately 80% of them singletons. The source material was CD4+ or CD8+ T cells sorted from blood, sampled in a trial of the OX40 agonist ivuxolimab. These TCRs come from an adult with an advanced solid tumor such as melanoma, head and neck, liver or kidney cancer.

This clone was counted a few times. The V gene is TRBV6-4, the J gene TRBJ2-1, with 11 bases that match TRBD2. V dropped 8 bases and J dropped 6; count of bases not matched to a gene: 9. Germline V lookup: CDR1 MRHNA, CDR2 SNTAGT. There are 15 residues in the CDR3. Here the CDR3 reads CASRIVAGGPNEQFF. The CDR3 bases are TGTGCCAGCCGGATAGTAGCGGGAGGGCCCAATGAGCAGTTCTTC.

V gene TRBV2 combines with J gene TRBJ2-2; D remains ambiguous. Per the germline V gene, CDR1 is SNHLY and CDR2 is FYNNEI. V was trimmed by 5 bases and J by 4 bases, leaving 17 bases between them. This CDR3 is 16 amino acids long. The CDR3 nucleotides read TGTGCCAGCAGTCAGAGCCCCGGGTTTTTCACCGGGGAGCTGTTTTTT. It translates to CASSQSPGFFTGELFF.

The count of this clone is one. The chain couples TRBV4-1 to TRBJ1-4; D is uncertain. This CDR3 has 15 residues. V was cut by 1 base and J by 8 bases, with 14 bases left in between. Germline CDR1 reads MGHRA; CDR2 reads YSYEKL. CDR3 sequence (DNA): TGCGCCAGCAGCCAAGTAAAGGAGGCCCGGGAAAAACTGTTTTTT. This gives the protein CASSQVKEAREKLFF.

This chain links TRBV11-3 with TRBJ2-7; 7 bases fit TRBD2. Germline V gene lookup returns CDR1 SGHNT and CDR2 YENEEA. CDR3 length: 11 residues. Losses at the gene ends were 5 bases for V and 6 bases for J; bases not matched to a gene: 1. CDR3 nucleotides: TGTGCCAGCAGCGGGGGGGGCGAGCAGTACTTC. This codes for CASSGGGEQYF.

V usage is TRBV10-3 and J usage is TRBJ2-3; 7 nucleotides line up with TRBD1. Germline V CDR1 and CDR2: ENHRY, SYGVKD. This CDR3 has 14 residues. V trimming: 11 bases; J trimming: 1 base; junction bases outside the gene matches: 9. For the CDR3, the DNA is TGTGCCGCGGAGGACAGGATTGGCACAGATACGCAGTATTTT. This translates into CAAEDRIGTDTQYF.

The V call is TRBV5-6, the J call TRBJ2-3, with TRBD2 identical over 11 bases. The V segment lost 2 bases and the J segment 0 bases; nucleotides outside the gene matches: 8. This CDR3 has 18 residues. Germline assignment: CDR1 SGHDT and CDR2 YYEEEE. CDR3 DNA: TGTGCCAGCAGCTTCTTTACTAGCGGGGGACCTAGCACAGATACGCAGTATTTT. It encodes CASSFFTSGGPSTDTQYF.

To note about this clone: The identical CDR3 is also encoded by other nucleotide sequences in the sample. CDR3 nucleotides: TGCGCCAGCAGCTTGGCCTTTTACAATGAGCAGTTCTTC. This translates into CASSLAFYNEQFF. The chain carries TRBV5-1 and TRBJ2-1, with D unclear. CDR1 and CDR2 from the germline V gene are SGHRS and YFSETQ. The V and J ends lost 0 bases and 4 bases respectively, with 5 bases between them. This CDR3 contains 13 residues.

In DNA, the CDR3 is TGTGCCAGCAGTTTATCAGGGATCAATGAGCAGTTCTTC. Amino acid sequence: CASSLSGINEQFF. The V and J genes are TRBV27 and TRBJ2-1; no definite D call. CDR3 length: 13 residues. Germline V gene sequence: CDR1 MNHEY, CDR2 SMNVEV (reference sequence). Trimming shortened V by 0 bases and J by 6 bases, and 6 bases separated the two germline ends.

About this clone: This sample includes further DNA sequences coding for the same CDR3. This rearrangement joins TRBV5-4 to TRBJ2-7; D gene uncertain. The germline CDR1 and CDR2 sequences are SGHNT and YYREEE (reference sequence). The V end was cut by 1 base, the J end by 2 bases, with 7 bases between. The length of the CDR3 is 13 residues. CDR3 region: CASSLLGTYEQYF. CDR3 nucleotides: TGTGCCAGCAGCTTGTTAGGGACCTACGAGCAGTACTTC. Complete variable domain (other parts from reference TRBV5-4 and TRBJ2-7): ETGVTQSPTHLIKTRGQQVTLRCSSQSGHNTVSWYQQALGQGPQFIFQYYREEENGRGNFPPRFSGLQFPNYSSELNVNALELDDSALYLCASSLLGTYEQYFGPGTRLTVT.

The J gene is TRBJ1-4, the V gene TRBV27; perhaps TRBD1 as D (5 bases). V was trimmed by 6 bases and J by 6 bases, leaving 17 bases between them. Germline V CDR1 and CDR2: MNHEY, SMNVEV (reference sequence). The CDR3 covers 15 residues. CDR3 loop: CASSPNPAGYEKLFF. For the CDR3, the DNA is TGTGCCAGCAGCCCCAACCCCGCAGGGTATGAAAAACTGTTTTTT.

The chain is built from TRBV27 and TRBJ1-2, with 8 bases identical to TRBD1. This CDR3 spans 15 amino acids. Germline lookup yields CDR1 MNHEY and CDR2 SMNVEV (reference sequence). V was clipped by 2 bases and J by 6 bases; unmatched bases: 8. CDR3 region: CASSLGAGGANGYTF. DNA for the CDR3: TGTGCCAGCAGTTTAGGGGCAGGGGGCGCGAATGGCTACACCTTC.

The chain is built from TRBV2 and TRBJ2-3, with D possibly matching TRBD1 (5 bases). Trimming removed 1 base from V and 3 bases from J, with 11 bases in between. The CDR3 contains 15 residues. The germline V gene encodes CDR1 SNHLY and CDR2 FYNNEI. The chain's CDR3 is CASSEEGRLTDTQYF. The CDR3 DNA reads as TGTGCCAGCAGTGAAGAGGGGCGACTTACAGATACGCAGTATTTT.

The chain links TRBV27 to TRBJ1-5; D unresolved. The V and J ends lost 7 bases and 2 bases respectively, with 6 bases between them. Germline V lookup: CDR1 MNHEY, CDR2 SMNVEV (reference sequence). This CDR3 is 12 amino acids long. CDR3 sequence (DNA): TGTGCCAGCACGACGGGCAATCAGCCCCAGCATTTT. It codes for CASTTGNQPQHF.

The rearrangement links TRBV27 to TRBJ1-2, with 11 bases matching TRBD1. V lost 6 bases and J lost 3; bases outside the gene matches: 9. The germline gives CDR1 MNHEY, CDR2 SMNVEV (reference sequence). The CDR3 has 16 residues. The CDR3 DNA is TGTGCCAGCAGCTCCGGGACAGGGGGGATCCACTATGGCTACACCTTC. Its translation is CASSSGTGGIHYGYTF.

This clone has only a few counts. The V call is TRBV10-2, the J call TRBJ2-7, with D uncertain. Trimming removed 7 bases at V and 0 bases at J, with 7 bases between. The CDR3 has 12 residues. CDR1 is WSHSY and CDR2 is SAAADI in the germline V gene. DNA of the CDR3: TGCGCCAGCATGGACGACTCCTACGAGCAGTACTTC. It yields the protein CASMDDSYEQYF.

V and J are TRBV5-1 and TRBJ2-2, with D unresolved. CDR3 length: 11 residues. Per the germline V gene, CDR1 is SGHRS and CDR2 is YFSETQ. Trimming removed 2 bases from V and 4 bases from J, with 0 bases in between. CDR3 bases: TGCGCCAGCAGCTTCACCGGGGAGCTGTTTTTT. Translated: CASSFTGELFF.

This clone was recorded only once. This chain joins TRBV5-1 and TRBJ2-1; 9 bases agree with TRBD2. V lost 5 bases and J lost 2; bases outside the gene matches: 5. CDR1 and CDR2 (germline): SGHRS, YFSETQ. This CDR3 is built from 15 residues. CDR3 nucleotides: TGCGCCAGCAGTATGGCTAGCGGGGCCTACAATGAGCAGTTCTTC. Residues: CASSMASGAYNEQFF.

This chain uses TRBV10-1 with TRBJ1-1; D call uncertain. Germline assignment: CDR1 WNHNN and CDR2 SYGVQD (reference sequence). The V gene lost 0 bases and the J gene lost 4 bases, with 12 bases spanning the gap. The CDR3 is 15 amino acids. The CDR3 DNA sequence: TGCGCCAGCAGTGAGTCGACACCACCGAGCACTGAAGCTTTCTTT. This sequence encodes CASSESTPPSTEAFF.

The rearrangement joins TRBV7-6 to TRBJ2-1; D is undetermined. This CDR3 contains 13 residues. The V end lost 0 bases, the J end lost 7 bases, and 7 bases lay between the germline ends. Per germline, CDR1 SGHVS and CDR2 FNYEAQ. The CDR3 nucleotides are TGTGCCAGCAGCTTAGCGCACTGGAATGAGCAGTTCTTC. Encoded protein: CASSLAHWNEQFF.

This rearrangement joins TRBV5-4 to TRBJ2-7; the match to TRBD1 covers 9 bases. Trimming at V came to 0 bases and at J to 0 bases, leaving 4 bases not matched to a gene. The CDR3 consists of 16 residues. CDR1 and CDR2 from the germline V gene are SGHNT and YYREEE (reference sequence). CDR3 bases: TGTGCCAGCAGCTTGGTGGGACAGGGAGACTCCTACGAGCAGTACTTC. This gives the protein CASSLVGQGDSYEQYF.

This chain's CDR3 is CASRLSGYEQYF. In nucleotides, the CDR3 is TGTGCCTCTCGCTTATCGGGGTACGAGCAGTACTTC. The chain has TRBV7-9 and TRBJ2-7; D perhaps matches TRBD2 (5 bases). CDR1 is SEHNR, CDR2 FQNEAQ, per germline (reference sequence). The CDR3 sequence is 12 residues long. With 11 bases removed from V and 4 bases from J, the gap between germline ends came to 15 bases. The complete variable domain, with remaining parts taken from reference TRBV7-9 and TRBJ2-7, reads DTGVSQNPRHKITKRGQNVTFRCDPISEHNRLYWYRQTLGQGPEFLTYFQNEAQLEKSRLLSDRFSAERPKGSFSTLEIQRTEQGDSAMYLCASRLSGYEQYFGPGTRLTVT.

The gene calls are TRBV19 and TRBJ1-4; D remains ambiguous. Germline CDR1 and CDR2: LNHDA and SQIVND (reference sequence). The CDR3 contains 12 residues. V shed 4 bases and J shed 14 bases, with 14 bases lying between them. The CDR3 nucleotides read TGTGCCAGTAGTAAAAGCAGGCTTTTTCTGTTTTTT. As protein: CASSKSRLFLFF.

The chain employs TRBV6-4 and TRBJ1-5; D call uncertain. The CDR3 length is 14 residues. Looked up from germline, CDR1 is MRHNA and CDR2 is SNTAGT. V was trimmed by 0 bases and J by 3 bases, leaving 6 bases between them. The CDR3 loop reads CASSDSPDNQPQHF. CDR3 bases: TGTGCCAGCAGTGACTCTCCAGACAATCAGCCCCAGCATTTT.

CDR3 sequence reads: CASSQDRTTGNTIYF. The DNA for the CDR3 is TGTGCCAGCAGCCAAGATAGGACAACCGGAAACACCATATATTTT. The chain links TRBV4-2 to TRBJ1-3; maybe TRBD1 (5 bases). The CDR3 is 15 amino acids. V lost 0 bases to trimming and J lost 4 bases, with 10 bases between them. The V gene's germline CDR1 is LGHNA and CDR2 YNFKEQ.

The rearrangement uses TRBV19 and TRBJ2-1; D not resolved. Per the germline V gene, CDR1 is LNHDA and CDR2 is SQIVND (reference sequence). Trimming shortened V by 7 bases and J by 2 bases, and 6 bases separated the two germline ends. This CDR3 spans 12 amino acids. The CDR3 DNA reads TGTGCCAGTATTACACCCTACAATGAGCAGTTCTTC. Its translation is CASITPYNEQFF.

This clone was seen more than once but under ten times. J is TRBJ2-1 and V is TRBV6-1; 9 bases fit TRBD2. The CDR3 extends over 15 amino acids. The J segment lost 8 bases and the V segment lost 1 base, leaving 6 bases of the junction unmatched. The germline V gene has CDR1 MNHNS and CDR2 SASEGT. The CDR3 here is CASSEEGGGADEQFF. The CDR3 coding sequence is TGTGCCAGCAGTGAAGAAGGCGGGGGGGCGGATGAGCAGTTCTTC.

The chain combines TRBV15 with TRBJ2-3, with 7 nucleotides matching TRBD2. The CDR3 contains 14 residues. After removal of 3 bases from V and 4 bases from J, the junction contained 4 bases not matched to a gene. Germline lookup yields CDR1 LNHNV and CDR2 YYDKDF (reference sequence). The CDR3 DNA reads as TGTGCCACCAGCAGTGGGGGGGAGGCAGATACGCAGTATTTT. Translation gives CATSSGGEADTQYF.